The TCR beta chain under discussion was sequenced for a study of T cell responses to AZD1222 COVID-19 vaccine. Study conclusions and caveats: The study found vaccine-associated CD4 TCRs spanning spike, dominant at 160-218 and 743-854. Donors were largely white British and mainly female; clonal diversity was possibly underestimated. Epitopes outside B.1.351 and B.1.1.7 mutated regions reportedly drew nearly half of spike TCRs. Repertoires in all cases were sampled only once the peak T cell response had passed.

V gave up 6 bases and J gave up 5 bases, with 4 bases separating them. From germline, CDR1 is MNHNY and CDR2 SVGAGI (reference sequence). The CDR3 runs to 10 residues. Clones were read by immunoSEQ multiplex PCR, and TCRdb kept only the in-frame ones, dropping some. The table includes 150,000 to 180,000 clones, roughly nine tenths detected once. As regards this clone: Its antigen is not known.

This specimen was peripheral blood, taken on day 0 of MenACWY control vaccination. This TCR came from an adult in good health. J is TRBJ1-2 and V is TRBV6-6; D uncertain. CDR3 coding DNA: TGTGCCAGCAGCTATTATGGCTACACCTTC. Translating gives CASSYYGYTF.